These 24 T cell receptor beta chains came from one sample sequenced in a study of T cell repertoires in aging, cancer and after chemotherapy (dated by TCRdb to 2018 to 2020). Genomic DNA extracted from peripheral blood, rather than sorted cells or RNA, was used as the source for amplification of TCR beta rearrangements. For sequencing, an Illumina MiSeq was employed. Rearranged TRB sequences spanning V, D and J segments were amplified in a multiplex touch-down PCR with a mixed TRB-A/B primer pool. Clones were called with MiXCR by TCRdb after fastp trimmed the public reads at Q25, and only in-frame beta chains were retained. Rows matching on CDR3 protein sequence are summarized as one entry with the most common DNA and genes. The sample contains fewer than 800 distinct CDR3 sequences, about 22% of them found a single time. The top ten constitute around 64% of the sample. The material sequenced was blood. These TCRs come from a human donor with a blood cancer.

The genes are TRBV4-3 and TRBJ2-3, with D unresolved. Per the germline V gene, CDR1 is LGHNA and CDR2 is YSLEER. The CDR3 totals 15 residues. Trimming stripped 6 bases from V and 0 bases from J, with 13 bases between. The DNA for the CDR3 is TGCGCCAGCAGGCCAACCCCCTCTAGCACAGATACGCAGTATTTT. Its protein product is CASRPTPSSTDTQYF.

Judged by abundance, this clonotype is large. The chain is built from TRBV6-6 and TRBJ2-7; D tentatively fits TRBD1 or TRBD2 (6 bases each). V lost 6 bases, J lost 4 bases, and 19 bases lay in between. The V gene's germline CDR1 is MNHNY and CDR2 SVGAGI (reference sequence). The CDR3 covers 15 residues. The CDR3 DNA reads TGTGCCAGCAGACCCCAGGCAGGGGAGGCGTACGAGCAGTACTTC. It is translated as CASRPQAGEAYEQYF.

This clonotype rates as medium-sized (0.01 to 0.1%). The CDR3 region has the DNA TGTGCCAGCAGTCTCACAGGGGGCGCAGGCTACAATGAGCAGTTCTTC. This encodes CASSLTGGAGYNEQFF. The chain joins TRBV12-3 or TRBV12-4 to TRBJ2-1; 9 positions agree with TRBD1. The CDR3 is 16 residues long. The junction had 8 bases not matched to a gene; V was cut back by 5 bases and J by 3 bases.

Judged by abundance, this clonotype is large. The chain couples TRBV5-5 to TRBJ1-4; perhaps TRBD1 as D (6 bases). V was trimmed by 6 bases and J by 4 bases, leaving 19 bases between them. CDR3 size: 16 residues. CDR1 is SGHKS and CDR2 is YYEKEE in the germline V gene (reference sequence). The CDR3 nucleotides read TGTGCCAGCACCCCGACCACAGGGAGCAGTAATGAAAAACTGTTTTTT. Protein sequence: CASTPTTGSSNEKLFF.

Worth noting for this clonotype: A much larger clone sits a single nucleotide away, making a read error possible. This sequence joins TRBV7-9 and TRBJ1-5, with unresolved D. The CDR3 sequence is 12 residues long. Germline assignment: CDR1 SEHNR and CDR2 FQNEAQ (reference sequence). In DNA form, the CDR3 reads TGTGCCAGAAGCTTAGATAGTCAGCCCCAGCATTTT. Protein product: CARSLDSQPQHF.

V and J are TRBV20-1 and TRBJ1-1; D is ambiguous. The CDR3 length is 14 residues. In germline, CDR1 is DFQATT, CDR2 SNEGSKA (reference sequence). V was clipped by 0 bases and J by 5 bases, with 13 bases between them. In DNA, the CDR3 is TGCAGTGCTAGAGAGACATGGCCGATAACTGAAGCTTTCTTT. The encoded protein is CSARETWPITEAFF.

Relative to its sample, this clonotype is large (0.1 to 1%). The genes are TRBV6-5 and TRBJ1-6; possibly TRBD1 for D (6 bases). The germline CDR1 and CDR2 sequences are MNHEY and SVGAGI. Between the trimmed V and J ends, which lost 4 bases and 5 bases, there was a span of 9 bases. There are 14 residues in the CDR3. Here the CDR3 DNA reads TGTGCCAGCAGTTCCGGACAGAATAATTCACCCCTCCACTTT. It encodes CASSSGQNNSPLHF.

In its sample, this clonotype is medium-sized. The rearrangement joins TRBV28 to TRBJ2-3; no clear D. The CDR3 length is 12 residues. Trimming left V 5 bases short and J 7 bases short, with 10 bases between. Germline V gene sequence: CDR1 MDHEN, CDR2 SYDVKM. CDR3: CASSPFGYTQYF. CDR3 in DNA: TGTGCCAGCAGTCCCTTTGGTTATACGCAGTATTTT.

This clonotype was observed a few times. The CDR3 sequence is CASSVWTGGSYNEQFF. In DNA form, the CDR3 reads TGCGCCAGCAGTGTCTGGACAGGGGGCTCCTACAATGAGCAGTTCTTC. J is TRBJ2-1 and V is TRBV10-2, with 10 bases that match TRBD1. Germline CDR1 is WSHSY and CDR2 is SAAADI. V shed 4 bases and J 0 bases; nucleotides not matched to a gene: 3. The CDR3 is 16 residues long.

There are a few counts of this clonotype. The V gene is TRBV28, the J gene TRBJ1-5, with 7 bases identical to TRBD1. V trimming: 6 bases; J trimming: 1 base; junction bases outside the gene matches: 6. The CDR3 is 15 amino acids. The germline CDR1 and CDR2 sequences are MDHEN and SYDVKM. The CDR3 sequence is CASSLPGGSNQPQHF. The CDR3 DNA reads as TGTGCCAGCAGCCTCCCAGGGGGAAGCAATCAGCCCCAGCATTTT.

This clonotype showed up just once. The chain links TRBV20-1 to TRBJ1-2, with D unclear. CDR3 length equals 15 residues. CDR1 and CDR2 (germline): DFQATT, SNEGSKA (reference sequence). Between the trimmed V and J ends, which lost 1 base and 6 bases, there was a span of 18 bases. The CDR3 coding sequence is TGCAGTGCTAGAGTTGGTCTGGGAAAGGAAGATGGCTACACCTTC. Encoded protein: CSARVGLGKEDGYTF.

This clonotype counts as large. The V and J genes are TRBV7-6 and TRBJ2-2; possible D gene TRBD2, 6 bases. The length of the CDR3 is 14 residues. In germline, CDR1 is SGHVS, CDR2 FNYEAQ. The germline V and J ends were trimmed by 0 bases and 8 bases, with 10 bases remaining between them. Here the CDR3 reads CASSLAEGYGELFF. In DNA form, the CDR3 reads TGTGCCAGCAGCTTAGCGGAGGGCTATGGGGAGCTGTTTTTT. Filled out from reference TRBV7-6 and TRBJ2-2, the complete variable domain reads GAGVSQSPRYKVTKRGQDVALRCDPISGHVSLYWYRQALGQGPEFLTYFNYEAQQDKSGLPNDRFSAERPEGSISTLTIQRTEQRDSAMYRCASSLAEGYGELFFGEGSRLTVL.

This chain connects TRBV28 to TRBJ1-2; TRBD1 matches 9 bases. V lost 7 bases, J lost 7 bases, and 13 bases stayed unmatched. The germline V gene has CDR1 MDHEN and CDR2 SYDVKM. The CDR3 covers 15 residues. CDR3 sequence: CASTPPPGQGIGYTF. CDR3 DNA sequence: TGTGCCAGCACCCCCCCCCCGGGACAGGGAATTGGCTACACCTTC.

This clonotype is labeled large (0.1 to 1%). V gene TRBV27 combines with J gene TRBJ2-1; 9 nucleotides agree with TRBD2. The CDR3 loop spans 15 amino acids. Germline CDR1 MNHEY, CDR2 SMNVEV (reference sequence). The V segment lost 7 bases and the J segment 0 bases; nucleotides outside the gene matches: 4. Here the CDR3 DNA reads TGTGCCAGCAATCTAGCGGGACCCTCCTACAATGAGCAGTTCTTC. It is translated as CASNLAGPSYNEQFF.

J is TRBJ1-1 and V is TRBV5-1; D is unresolved. Germline assignment: CDR1 SGHRS and CDR2 YFSETQ. This CDR3 contains 16 residues. V shed 4 bases and J shed 1 base, with 17 bases lying between them. This CDR3 reads CASSEWVGITNTEAFF. In DNA form, the CDR3 reads TGCGCCAGCAGCGAATGGGTAGGGATTACGAACACTGAAGCTTTCTTT.

This clonotype is labeled as medium-sized. The V and J genes are TRBV19 and TRBJ1-1; D is perhaps TRBD1 (5 bases). Trimming shortened V by 5 bases and J by 1 base, and 14 bases separated the two germline ends. The germline gives CDR1 LNHDA, CDR2 SQIVND (reference sequence). CDR3 length: 15 amino acids. CDR3 loop: CASSPQGYGNTEAFF. The CDR3 region has the DNA TGTGCCAGTAGTCCCCAGGGCTATGGGAACACTGAAGCTTTCTTT.

This clonotype is classed as medium-sized (0.01 to 0.1%). The genes are TRBV6-2 or TRBV6-3 and TRBJ1-2; 9 nucleotides agree with TRBD1. The CDR3 covers 18 residues. Trimming cost V 5 bases and J 2 bases; bases outside gene matches: 15. The germline CDR1 and CDR2 sequences are MNHEY and SVGEGT. CDR3 sequence (DNA): TGTGCCAGCAGTGGAACCCAAAAGAACAGGGGGCTAAACTATGGCTACACCTTC. Residues: CASSGTQKNRGLNYGYTF.

Regarding this clonotype: A much larger clone differs from this one at a single base, so this may be a read error. This chain uses TRBV6-6 with TRBJ1-5, with D hard to call. Germline V gives CDR1 MNHNY, CDR2 SVGAGI (reference sequence). This CDR3 is built from 14 residues. The chain's CDR3 is CASSLQYSNQHQHF. The CDR3 nucleotides read TGTGCCAGCAGCTTACAGTATAGCAATCAGCACCAGCATTTT.

In its sample, this clonotype is medium-sized (0.01 to 0.1%). The chain uses TRBV19 and TRBJ2-7; unclear D gene. Germline CDR1 LNHDA, CDR2 SQIVND (reference sequence). The CDR3 runs 12 residues. Trimming pared 1 base from V and 5 bases from J, leaving 6 bases between. The CDR3 loop is CASSIGEDEQYF. The CDR3 nucleotides read TGTGCCAGTAGTATAGGTGAGGACGAGCAGTACTTC.

Sample share makes this clonotype large. The chain carries TRBV30 and TRBJ2-7; 7 bases fit TRBD1. The J segment lost 6 bases and the V segment lost 1 base, leaving 3 bases of the junction unmatched. The CDR3 has 12 residues. Germline CDR1 is GTSNPN and CDR2 is SVGIG (reference sequence). The CDR3 coding sequence is TGTGCCTGGAGTGCGGCAGGGGGCGAGCAGTACTTC. Translated, it gives CAWSAAGGEQYF. The entire variable domain, with the rest obtained from reference TRBV30 and TRBJ2-7, is as follows: SQTIHQWPATLVQPVGSPLSLECTVEGTSNPNLYWYRQAAGRGLQLLFYSVGIGQISSEVPQNLSASRPQDRQFILSSKKLLLSDSGFYLCAWSAAGGEQYFGPGTRLTVT.

This clonotype rates as large. V gene TRBV19 combines with J gene TRBJ2-1, with TRBD1 matching 7 bases. The J segment lost 4 bases and the V segment lost 3 bases, leaving 9 bases of the junction unmatched. The CDR3 sequence is 16 residues long. The germline V gene encodes CDR1 LNHDA and CDR2 SQIVND (reference sequence). The CDR3 reads CASSILTGVRYNEQFF. The CDR3 coding sequence is TGTGCCAGTAGTATTCTAACAGGGGTAAGGTACAATGAGCAGTTCTTC.

CDR3 nucleotide sequence: TGTGCCAGCAGCCCCGGACTAGCAGTCGATGAGCAGTTCTTC. It yields the protein CASSPGLAVDEQFF. The chain has TRBV4-2 and TRBJ2-1; TRBD2 agrees at 8 bases. This CDR3 spans 14 amino acids. V lost 4 bases, J lost 8 bases, and 7 bases stayed unmatched. CDR1 and CDR2 from the germline V gene are LGHNA and YNFKEQ.

This clonotype was detected only a few times. The rearrangement links TRBV5-1 to TRBJ1-2; 8 positions agree with TRBD1. Per germline, CDR1 SGHRS and CDR2 YFSETQ. The CDR3 is 14 amino acids. Trimming took 4 bases from V and 7 from J; bases not matched to a gene: 9. CDR3 loop: CASSPDRVSGGYTF. The CDR3 bases are TGCGCCAGCAGCCCGGACAGGGTATCTGGTGGCTACACCTTC. Full variable domain (rest looked up from reference TRBV5-1 and TRBJ1-2): KAGVTQTPRYLIKTRGQQVTLSCSPISGHRSVSWYQQTPGQGLQFLFEYFSETQRNKGNFPGRFSGRQFSNSRSEMNVSTLELGDSALYLCASSPDRVSGGYTFGSGTRLTVV.

As for this clonotype: A clone one base away is much larger, so this may be a read error. The J gene is TRBJ2-5, the V gene TRBV15; D perhaps matches TRBD2 (6 bases). CDR1 and CDR2 from the germline V gene are LNHNV and YYDKDF (reference sequence). The CDR3 runs 14 residues. V gave up 3 bases and J gave up 1 base, with 9 bases separating them. The CDR3, as DNA: TGTGCCACCAGCAGGACTAGAGCCCAAGAGACCCAGTACTTC. This encodes CATSRTRAQETQYF.